The clone carrying this TCR beta chain has a count of ten or more. Its cognate antigen is unknown. A 5'RACE reaction primed in the constant segment made cDNA libraries of TCR alpha and TCR beta, and these carried sample barcodes and UMIs. MiXCR, applied by TCRdb to the 5' RACE reads, yields one record per CDR3 protein. This table holds 350,000 to 400,000 distinct CDR3 sequences, about 15% found once. The V gene lost 8 bases and the J gene lost 5 bases, with 15 bases spanning the gap. Per germline, CDR1 SGHTA and CDR2 FQGTGA. The CDR3 contains 13 residues. The data derive from a study of T-cell memory formation after mild COVID-19. The wider study: Largely, the TCR clusters proved donor specific. Notes on the study in general: Among contracting clones, CD4+ were mainly CM/EM and CD8+ enriched in EMRA.

V usage is TRBV7-3 and J usage is TRBJ2-5, with D unresolved. The sample comprised PBMCs or a T cell subset sorted from them (not recorded which). This sequence was found in a young man who had mild COVID-19 (a few samples of this study predate the infection). Cell type and time point are not known. As DNA, the CDR3 is TGTGCCAGCGGGCCCGGTACAACGGAGACCCAGTACTTC. Translation gives CASGPGTTETQYF. The full variable domain, completed using reference TRBV7-3 and TRBJ2-5, is GAGVSQTPSNKVTEKGKYVELRCDPISGHTALYWYRQSLGQGPEFLIYFQGTGAADDSGLPNDRFFAVRPEGSVSTLKIQRTERGDSAVYLCASGPGTTETQYFGPGTRLLVL.